The 31 T cell receptor beta chains presented below share a single source sample, sequenced in a study of control samples from healthy donors and cancer patients. Clones were sequenced by immunoSEQ multiplex PCR, and TCRdb holds only the in-frame ones, with some missing. This sample carries 100,000 to 150,000 clones, over 75% of them seen once, and the ten largest clones take roughly 2%. Sequenced sample: blood. The receptors shown here come from a man aged 18-30 years in good health.

The chain has TRBV24-1 and TRBJ2-3, with 9 positions matching TRBD1. This CDR3 has 15 amino acids. V lost 3 bases and J lost 4; bases outside the gene matches: 4. Germline-derived CDR1 and CDR2 are KGHDR and SFDVKD. In nucleotides, the CDR3 is TGTGCCACCAGTGATCCTACAGGGGGCGCAGATACGCAGTATTTT. Translating gives CATSDPTGGADTQYF.

The V gene is TRBV7-9, the J gene TRBJ2-5, with 9 bases matching TRBD2. Germline trimming cut 4 bases from V and 5 bases from J; bases unmatched to any gene: 11. Per the germline V gene, CDR1 is SEHNR and CDR2 is FQNEAQ (reference sequence). The CDR3 is 16 residues long. DNA for the CDR3: TGTGCCAGCAGCTCCCTCGGCGGGAGGGCCGGGGAGACCCAGTACTTC. The encoded protein is CASSSLGGRAGETQYF.

This CDR3 is CSATGTYEQYF. The CDR3 DNA follows: TGCAGTGCTACAGGGACCTACGAGCAGTACTTC. The chain recombines TRBV20-1 with TRBJ2-7, with D tentatively TRBD1 (5 bases). CDR1 and CDR2 (germline): DFQATT, SNEGSKA (reference sequence). CDR3 length: 11 amino acids. Trimming removed 4 bases at V and 2 bases at J, with 6 bases between.

The CDR3 region is CASKLFLSYEQYF. In nucleotides, the CDR3 is TGTGCCAGCAAGCTTTTCCTATCCTACGAGCAGTACTTC. This chain joins TRBV6-5 and TRBJ2-7; no clear D gene. The germline V and J ends were trimmed by 7 bases and 1 base, with 11 bases remaining between them. The CDR3 extends over 13 amino acids. Germline CDR1 reads MNHEY; CDR2 reads SVGAGI.

Only one count was recorded for this clone. The chain joins TRBV4-3 to TRBJ2-1; possible D gene TRBD1, 5 bases. Trimming pared 3 bases from V and 5 bases from J, leaving 23 bases between. This CDR3 has 18 amino acids. CDR1 is LGHNA, CDR2 YSLEER, per germline. Here the CDR3 reads CASSHPTVGHGMNNEQFF. CDR3 coding DNA: TGCGCCAGCAGCCACCCGACCGTTGGACACGGAATGAACAATGAGCAGTTCTTC.

V gene TRBV9 combines with J gene TRBJ1-2; 9 nucleotides agree with TRBD1. Germline CDR1 SGDLS, CDR2 YYNGEE. Trimming took 4 bases from V and 6 from J; bases not matched to a gene: 4. The CDR3 runs 13 residues. CDR3 coding DNA: TGTGCCAGCAGCCGAGACAGGGGGGATGGCTACACCTTC. Protein: CASSRDRGDGYTF.

The CDR3 region has the DNA TGTGCCACCAGCCCTCCGGGACAGGGGAGAACTGAAGCTTTCTTT. As protein: CATSPPGQGRTEAFF. J is TRBJ1-1 and V is TRBV15, with TRBD1 identical over 10 bases. The germline V gene encodes CDR1 LNHNV and CDR2 YYDKDF (reference sequence). V lost 5 bases to trimming and J lost 5 bases; unmatched junction nucleotides: 8. This CDR3 is 15 amino acids long.

The rearrangement joins TRBV4-3 to TRBJ2-7; 9 bases fit TRBD1. Germline V lookup: CDR1 LGHNA, CDR2 YSLEER. The CDR3 loop spans 15 amino acids. The trim removed 0 bases at V and 7 bases at J, leaving 7 bases unmatched. CDR3 DNA: TGCGCCAGCAGCCAAGATCGGGACAGGGAGCGGGAGCAGTACTTC. It codes for CASSQDRDREREQYF.

The chain links TRBV27 to TRBJ1-1; D remains ambiguous. V lost 0 bases, J lost 7 bases, and 9 bases lay in between. Per the germline V gene, CDR1 is MNHEY and CDR2 is SMNVEV (reference sequence). This CDR3 is 13 amino acids long. The CDR3 loop is CASSLSSGVEAFF. In DNA, the CDR3 is TGTGCCAGCAGTTTATCTTCGGGTGTTGAAGCTTTCTTT.

This clone has just a few counts. The chain joins TRBV11-3 to TRBJ1-6; possibly TRBD1 for D (5 bases). CDR1 and CDR2 (germline): SGHNT, YENEEA. The V end lost 5 bases, the J end lost 6 bases, and 14 bases lay between the germline ends. The CDR3 is made up of 15 amino acids. The CDR3 DNA follows: TGTGCCAGCAGCGCGGGGAGGGGTGGTAATTCACCCCTCCACTTT. Encoded protein: CASSAGRGGNSPLHF.

This chain joins TRBV6-2 or TRBV6-3 and TRBJ2-4, with TRBD2 matching 7 bases. The CDR3 contains 15 residues. V lost 5 bases to trimming and J lost 0 bases; unmatched junction nucleotides: 4. The germline gives CDR1 MNHEY, CDR2 SVGEGT. In nucleotides, the CDR3 is TGTGCCAGCAGTCGATTAGCGGGAGCCAAAAACATTCAGTACTTC. The encoded protein is CASSRLAGAKNIQYF.

The CDR3 region is CSASDGTFNEQFF. The CDR3 DNA reads as TGCAGCGCATCTGACGGAACATTCAATGAGCAGTTCTTC. The gene calls are TRBV29-1 and TRBJ2-1; D is unresolved. The CDR3 is made up of 13 amino acids. Germline V gene sequence: CDR1 SQVTM, CDR2 ANQGSEA. V lost 7 bases, J lost 6 bases, and 16 bases lay in between.

The CDR3 loop reads CASGSPHGTGTTILLHNEQFF. The CDR3 DNA reads TGTGCTAGTGGTTCTCCCCACGGGACAGGGACGACAATTTTACTTCACAATGAGCAGTTCTTC. This chain connects TRBV12-5 to TRBJ2-1, with 9 bases aligning to TRBD1. Germline assignment: CDR1 LGHNT and CDR2 FRNRAP. V shed 4 bases and J 5 bases; nucleotides not matched to a gene: 24. The CDR3 contains 21 residues.

The table lists this clone with a count of one. V usage is TRBV9 and J usage is TRBJ2-7; D is ambiguous. Germline V gene sequence: CDR1 SGDLS, CDR2 YYNGEE. V was shortened by 2 bases and J by 4 bases, with 10 bases between the two germline ends. This CDR3 spans 13 amino acids. CDR3 bases: TGTGCCAGCAGCGTTGTGTCTGGGTACGAGCAGTACTTC. Translation gives CASSVVSGYEQYF.

The V call is TRBV9, the J call TRBJ2-1; TRBD2 matches 8 bases. The CDR3 is 16 amino acids. Trimming cost V 4 bases and J 0 bases; bases outside gene matches: 6. Germline V CDR1 and CDR2: SGDLS, YYNGEE. The CDR3 nucleotides read TGTGCCAGCAGCTCAATCGGGGGGGCCTCCTACAATGAGCAGTTCTTC. It translates to CASSSIGGASYNEQFF.

V gene TRBV5-5 combines with J gene TRBJ1-1, with D possibly being TRBD1 (5 bases). The CDR3 length is 14 residues. CDR1 SGHKS and CDR2 YYEKEE come from the germline V gene (reference sequence). Trimming removed 5 bases at V and 1 base at J, with 12 bases between. The CDR3 sequence: CASSRDGGNTEAFF. CDR3 bases: TGTGCCAGCAGTAGGGACGGGGGGAACACTGAAGCTTTCTTT.

CDR3 DNA: TGTGCCAGCAGTCCCACCCTCCGGACTAGCGGGCGGTTCAATGAGCAGTTCTTC. Protein sequence: CASSPTLRTSGRFNEQFF. This sequence joins TRBV27 and TRBJ2-1; 11 nucleotides agree with TRBD2. Germline trimming cut 5 bases from V and 6 bases from J; bases unmatched to any gene: 15. This CDR3 comprises 18 residues. Germline V gene sequence: CDR1 MNHEY, CDR2 SMNVEV (reference sequence).

The rearrangement joins TRBV5-5 to TRBJ1-5; no firm D call. With 1 base removed from V and 5 bases from J, the gap between germline ends came to 10 bases. CDR3 length: 14 amino acids. Germline V lookup: CDR1 SGHKS, CDR2 YYEKEE (reference sequence). CDR3 sequence (DNA): TGTGCCAGCAGCTTGTGGCCCGTCGATCAGCCCCAGCATTTT. Protein: CASSLWPVDQPQHF.

CDR3 sequence (DNA): TGTGCCAGCAGCGTAGGAGGTTCTGTGGCTGGAAGCTCCTACGAGCAGTACTTC. Its translation: CASSVGGSVAGSSYEQYF. The chain couples TRBV9 to TRBJ2-7; D remains ambiguous. V was pared by 0 bases and J by 0 bases, with 19 bases between. CDR1 and CDR2 from the germline V gene are SGDLS and YYNGEE. The CDR3 totals 18 residues. Full variable domain (remainder filled in from reference TRBV9 and TRBJ2-7): DSGVTQTPKHLITATGQRVTLRCSPRSGDLSVYWYQQSLDQGLQFLIQYYNGEERAKGNILERFSAQQFPDLHSELNLSSLELGDSALYFCASSVGGSVAGSSYEQYFGPGTRLTVT.

The chain couples TRBV19 to TRBJ1-5; 10 bases match TRBD1. V was clipped by 2 bases and J by 3 bases; unmatched bases: 4. The CDR3 has 16 amino acids. CDR1 and CDR2 (germline): LNHDA, SQIVND (reference sequence). In DNA, the CDR3 is TGTGCCAGTAGTATACAGGACAGGGGGAACAATCAGCCCCAGCATTTT. Translated: CASSIQDRGNNQPQHF.

V and J are TRBV5-8 and TRBJ1-5; 7 bases line up with TRBD1. After removal of 4 bases from V and 0 bases from J, the junction contained 10 bases not matched to a gene. Germline values: CDR1 SGHTS, CDR2 YDEGEE. CDR3 length: 17 amino acids. The CDR3 nucleotides are TGTGCCAGCAGCATGTCTCAGACAGGGCTTAGCAATCAGCCCCAGCATTTT. It yields the protein CASSMSQTGLSNQPQHF. Looking up the rest from reference TRBV5-8 and TRBJ1-5 gives the full variable domain: EAGVTQSPTHLIKTRGQQATLRCSPISGHTSVYWYQQALGLGLQFLLWYDEGEERNRGNFPPRFSGRQFPNYSSELNVNALELEDSALYLCASSMSQTGLSNQPQHFGDGTRLSIL.

This chain links TRBV21-1 with TRBJ1-3. TRBV21-1 is a known pseudogene. CDR3 length: 17 amino acids. CDR3 sequence: CASSKEGKLRSGNTIYF. The CDR3 DNA follows: TGTGCCAGCAGCAAAGAGGGTAAACTCCGGTCTGGAAACACCATATATTTT.

The sample holds one count of this clone. The V and J genes are TRBV7-3 and TRBJ2-3; 7 bases map to TRBD2. Germline V CDR1 and CDR2: SGHTA, FQGTGA. The CDR3 totals 15 residues. J gave up 1 base and V 5 bases, and 6 bases lay outside the gene matches. DNA for the CDR3: TGTGCCAGCAGCCCCACAGCGGGACGCACAGATACGCAGTATTTT. This encodes CASSPTAGRTDTQYF.

Only a few counts were recorded for this clone. The chain joins TRBV12-3 or TRBV12-4 to TRBJ1-2; TRBD1 matches 7 bases. V was pared by 6 bases and J by 7 bases, with 8 bases of the junction left unmatched. This CDR3 has 13 residues. CDR3 protein: CASSPRGAGGYTF. In DNA form, the CDR3 reads TGTGCCAGCAGCCCCAGGGGGGCTGGTGGCTACACCTTC.

This clone showed up just once. The chain employs TRBV3-1 (or the pseudogene TRBV3-2) and TRBJ2-5; weak D call: TRBD2 (5 bases). The V end lost 2 bases, the J end lost 4 bases, and 11 bases lay between the germline ends. CDR1 is LGHDT and CDR2 is YNNKEL in the germline V gene (reference sequence). The CDR3 has 14 residues. The DNA for the CDR3 is TGTGCCAGCAGCCAAAGGAGTCGGGGAGAGACCCAGTACTTC. Amino acids: CASSQRSRGETQYF.

V is TRBV10-3 and J is TRBJ2-3; D may correspond to TRBD1 or TRBD2 (5 bases each). CDR3 size: 14 residues. Trimming removed 0 bases at V and 6 bases at J, with 10 bases between. Germline CDR1 ENHRY, CDR2 SYGVKD. The CDR3, as DNA: TGTGCCATCAGTGAGTCTACAGGCGGGGATACGCAGTATTTT. It is translated as CAISESTGGDTQYF.

This clone was detected a few times. The chain carries TRBV9 and TRBJ2-7; 8 bases line up with TRBD2. Losses at the gene ends were 4 bases for V and 5 bases for J; bases not matched to a gene: 5. The length of the CDR3 is 13 residues. Germline-derived CDR1 and CDR2 are SGDLS and YYNGEE. In DNA, the CDR3 is TGTGCCAGCAGCCTCAATAGCGGGAACGAGCAGTACTTC. The encoded protein is CASSLNSGNEQYF.

Here the CDR3 reads CATSRAGGGSNQPQHF. CDR3 coding DNA: TGTGCCACCAGCAGAGCTGGGGGCGGTAGCAATCAGCCCCAGCATTTT. This chain uses TRBV15 with TRBJ1-5, with D possibly matching TRBD1 (6 bases). Germline V gene sequence: CDR1 LNHNV, CDR2 YYDKDF (reference sequence). This CDR3 is built from 16 residues. The V gene lost 1 base and the J gene lost 0 bases, with 10 bases spanning the gap.

V usage is TRBV3-1 (or the pseudogene TRBV3-2) and J usage is TRBJ1-4; perhaps TRBD1 as D (5 bases). Per the germline V gene, CDR1 is LGHDT and CDR2 is YNNKEL (reference sequence). This CDR3 is built from 16 residues. Deletions cut 1 base from V and 2 bases from J, with 11 bases between. CDR3 nucleotides: TGTGCCAGCAGCCAAGCCTGGGGCGCGACTAATGAAAAACTGTTTTTT. Translation: CASSQAWGATNEKLFF.

This rearrangement joins TRBV3-1 (or the pseudogene TRBV3-2) to TRBJ1-4, with 7 bases matching TRBD1. V trimming: 3 bases; J trimming: 5 bases; junction bases outside the gene matches: 9. The germline CDR1 and CDR2 sequences are LGHDT and YNNKEL (reference sequence). This CDR3 is built from 16 residues. CDR3 region: CASSQLGGTANEKLFF. CDR3 DNA: TGTGCCAGCAGCCAGTTGGGAGGGACAGCAAATGAAAAACTGTTTTTT.

The CDR3 DNA follows: TGTGCCAGTAGCGACAGAGGCTTTGGAGATACGCAGTATTTT. Encoded protein: CASSDRGFGDTQYF. The chain is built from TRBV19 and TRBJ2-3; D is possibly TRBD1 (5 bases). The CDR3 sequence is 14 residues long. Germline V CDR1 and CDR2: LNHDA, SQIVND (reference sequence). V lost 6 bases and J lost 5, with 15 bases in between.